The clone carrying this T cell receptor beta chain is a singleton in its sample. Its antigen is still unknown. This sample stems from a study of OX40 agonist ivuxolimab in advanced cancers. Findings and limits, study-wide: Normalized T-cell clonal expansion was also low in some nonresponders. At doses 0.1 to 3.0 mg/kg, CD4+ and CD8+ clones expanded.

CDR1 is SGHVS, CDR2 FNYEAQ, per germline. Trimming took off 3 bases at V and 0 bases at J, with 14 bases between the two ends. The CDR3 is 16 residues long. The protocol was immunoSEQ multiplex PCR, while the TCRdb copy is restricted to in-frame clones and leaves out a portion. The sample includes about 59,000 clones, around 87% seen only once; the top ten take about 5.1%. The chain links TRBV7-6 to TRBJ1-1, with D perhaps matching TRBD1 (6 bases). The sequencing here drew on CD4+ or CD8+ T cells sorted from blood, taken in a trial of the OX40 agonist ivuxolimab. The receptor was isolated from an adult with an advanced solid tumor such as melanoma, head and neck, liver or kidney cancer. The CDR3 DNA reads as TGTGCCAGCAGCTTGGGGGACATTTATATGAACACTGAAGCTTTCTTT. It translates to CASSLGDIYMNTEAFF.